This T cell receptor (beta chain) came from a study of cytomegalovirus exposure and HLA in healthy donors. Study context: The roughly 110 validation repertoires were reported in a later analysis to have been generated on the same platform as the roughly 670 first-cohort repertoires.

The CDR3 runs 14 residues. Germline values: CDR1 LNHNV, CDR2 YYDKDF (reference sequence). Trimming pared 1 base from V and 12 bases from J, leaving 16 bases between. The method was immunoSEQ multiplex PCR; TCRdb's version includes in-frame clones alone and lacks a portion of them. The sample records 190,000 or so clones, 80% to 85% being singletons. The TCR comes from a young woman in good health and CMV-seropositive. The chain joins TRBV15 to TRBJ2-4, with a tentative D call TRBD1 (6 bases). The sample taken for sequencing was PBMCs. CDR3: CATSRGNREGTQYF. The DNA of the CDR3 is TGTGCCACCAGCAGAGGAAACAGGGAAGGCACTCAGTACTTC. Full variable domain (rest looked up from reference TRBV15 and TRBJ2-4): DAMVIQNPRYQVTQFGKPVTLSCSQTLNHNVMYWYQQKSSQAPKLLFHYYDKDFNNEADTPDNFQSRRPNTSFCFLDIRSPGLGDTAMYLCATSRGNREGTQYFGAGTRLSVL.